The clone carrying this TCR beta chain has more than one count but fewer than ten. The ends were cut back, 8 bases at V and 2 bases at J, with 10 bases in the middle. The CDR3 is made up of 12 amino acids. Germline CDR1 and CDR2: SGHAT and FQNNGV. The data stem from a study of blood T cells in healthy people across ages. Using a J-beta primer mix together with a sample-barcoded 5' primer, a second PCR was run for 7 to 11 cycles. MiXCR, applied by TCRdb to the 5' RACE reads, yields one record per CDR3 protein. This table has hundreds of thousands of distinct CDR3 sequences, around 50% appearing once. This TCR was sampled from a man between 40 and 49 years old in good health. The chain combines TRBV11-2 with TRBJ2-7; a possible D gene is TRBD1 (5 bases). The sequenced material came from blood. The CDR3 coding sequence is TGTGCCAGCGAGCAGGGCCCCTACGAGCAGTACTTC. As protein: CASEQGPYEQYF.